This TCR beta chain was found in a study of T cell repertoires in cytomegalovirus infection. Study-wide background: Newly reported HLA-C-restricted and thoroughly characterized HLA-B-restricted CMV epitopes were employed.

TCRdb re-called the reads through MiXCR, storing one row per CDR3 protein. The sample gives some 500,000 distinct CDR3 sequences, about 40% of which show up once; about 46% is in the top ten. With regard to this clonotype: The antigen is not known.

The V end was cut by 3 bases, the J end by 0 bases, with 8 bases between. Per germline, CDR1 SQVTM and CDR2 ANQGSEA. The CDR3 runs to 13 residues. Here the sequenced sample was cultured PBMCs, taken from culture after CMV antigen stimulation. The chain recombines TRBV29-1 with TRBJ1-1; D uncertain. This sequence originates from a human donor in good health (CMV status not recorded). Some clones in this sample may be carry-over from other donors' samples. CDR3 DNA sequence: TGCAGCGTTGAGGTCAGCGTGAACACTGAAGCTTTCTTT. Encoded protein: CSVEVSVNTEAFF.